This passage covers 14 T cell receptor beta chains from one sample sequenced in a study of T cells in Graves' hyperthyroidism and ophthalmopathy. Amplification of TCR beta CDR3 regions was performed using RNA transcripts as template. TCR CDR3 underwent first-round RT-PCR with the HTBI primer set. TCRdb fed the multiplex PCR reads into MiXCR, producing one record per CDR3 protein. Of just over 550,000 distinct CDR3 sequences listed, roughly 46% are singletons. Sequenced: peripheral blood or thyroid tissue (not recorded which). These receptors all come from a woman under 30 with Graves' hyperthyroidism.

A few counts support this clonotype. The chain recombines TRBV19 with TRBJ2-5; D not resolved. V gave up 3 bases and J gave up 5 bases, with 16 bases separating them. Per the germline V gene, CDR1 is LNHDA and CDR2 is SQIVND (reference sequence). The CDR3 consists of 15 residues. As DNA, the CDR3 is TGTGCCAGTAGTATTCGGTTAGCATTTGGGGAGACCCAGTACTTC. Translated: CASSIRLAFGETQYF. The complete variable domain, with remaining parts taken from reference TRBV19 and TRBJ2-5, reads DGGITQSPKYLFRKEGQNVTLSCEQNLNHDAMYWYRQDPGQGLRLIYYSQIVNDFQKGDIAEGYSVSREKKESFPLTVTSAQKNPTAFYLCASSIRLAFGETQYFGPGTRLLVL.

The chain carries TRBV7-3 and TRBJ2-1; D assignment may be TRBD1 or TRBD2 (5 bases each). The J call is in doubt because the DNA end fits TRBJ2-7 better. This CDR3 is built from 16 residues. Germline V lookup: CDR1 SGHTA, CDR2 FQGTGA. CDR3 in amino acids: CASSLMRDQPRNEQYF. The CDR3 bases are TGTGCCAGCAGCTTGATGAGGGACCAGCCCCGGAATGAGCAGTACTTC.

The V call is TRBV9, the J call TRBJ1-3; 7 bases line up with TRBD1. Germline V gives CDR1 SGDLS, CDR2 YYNGEE. The CDR3 is 15 residues long. V shed 4 bases, J shed 8 bases, and the junction held 12 bases outside the gene matches. CDR3: CASSQGETGWHTIYF. The CDR3 DNA sequence: TGTGCCAGCAGCCAAGGCGAGACAGGGTGGCACACCATATATTTT.

As regards this clonotype: A read error may explain this, as a much larger clone is one base away. This rearrangement joins TRBV9 to TRBJ1-6; D might be TRBD1 (5 bases). Germline CDR1 is SGDLS and CDR2 is YYNGEE. Trimming took 0 bases from V and 5 from J, leaving 9 bases between them. The CDR3 length is 15 residues. DNA of the CDR3: TGTGCCAGCAGCGTAGGGACAACCCATAATTCACCCCTCCACTTT. Protein: CASSVGTTHNSPLHF.

V gene TRBV29-1 combines with J gene TRBJ2-5; 7 bases match TRBD1. The V and J ends lost 6 bases and 5 bases, in that order; junction bases with no gene match: 6. The CDR3 is 12 residues long. Germline CDR1 reads SQVTM; CDR2 reads ANQGSEA. This CDR3 is CSVNNRGETQYF. The CDR3 DNA sequence: TGCAGCGTGAATAACAGGGGTGAGACCCAGTACTTC.

The chain joins TRBV7-2 to TRBJ1-2; maybe TRBD1 (5 bases). From germline, CDR1 is SGHTA and CDR2 FQGNSA. V was shortened by 3 bases and J by 6 bases, with 8 bases between the two germline ends. The CDR3 runs to 12 residues. CDR3 sequence: CASSFAGNGYTF. Written as DNA, the CDR3 is TGTGCCAGCAGCTTTGCAGGGAATGGCTACACCTTC.

This clonotype came up a few times. The rearrangement uses TRBV7-2 and TRBJ1-2; D is uncertain. Trimming stripped 9 bases from V and 3 bases from J, with 14 bases between. The CDR3 length is 13 residues. Germline values: CDR1 SGHTA, CDR2 FQGNSA. The DNA for the CDR3 is TGTGCCAGTGGGGAAATCGGGGACTATGGCTACACCTTC. It is translated as CASGEIGDYGYTF.

This chain connects TRBV7-3 to TRBJ2-5; D is unclear. The length of the CDR3 is 14 residues. V shed 3 bases and J shed 1 base, with 9 bases lying between them. Germline CDR1 reads SGHTA; CDR2 reads FQGTGA. The chain's CDR3 is CASSLWQTQETQYF. The DNA of the CDR3 is TGTGCCAGCAGCTTGTGGCAGACCCAAGAGACCCAGTACTTC.

This chain uses TRBV20-1 with TRBJ1-6, with a possible D match to TRBD1 (5 bases). Germline CDR1 and CDR2: DFQATT and SNEGSKA (reference sequence). The length of the CDR3 is 15 residues. With 1 base removed from V and 7 bases from J, the gap between germline ends came to 14 bases. The CDR3 loop is CSARGAGGTNSPLHF. CDR3 sequence (DNA): TGCAGTGCTAGAGGGGCTGGAGGGACCAATTCACCCCTCCACTTT.

This clonotype has a handful of counts. J is TRBJ2-7 and V is TRBV11-1, with D unclear. Germline values: CDR1 SGHAT, CDR2 FQDESV (reference sequence). V lost 1 base and J 3 bases, leaving 10 bases between the germline ends. The CDR3 runs 14 residues. The CDR3, as DNA: TGTGCCAGCAGCTTAGGAGACGGCCTCTACGAGCAGTACTTC. It yields the protein CASSLGDGLYEQYF.

The chain links TRBV12-5 to TRBJ1-5; 9 bases align to TRBD1. This CDR3 has 17 residues. V lost 0 bases and J lost 11; bases outside the gene matches: 14. The germline gives CDR1 LGHNT, CDR2 FRNRAP. The CDR3, as DNA: TGTGCTAGTGGTTTGGTAATTGGGGGGACAGGGAGTCACTCCCAGCATTTT. It translates to CASGLVIGGTGSHSQHF.

The V gene is TRBV6-1, the J gene TRBJ1-3; D remains unclear. The V gene lost 2 bases and the J gene lost 0 bases, with 8 bases spanning the gap. The CDR3 totals 15 residues. Germline V gives CDR1 MNHNS, CDR2 SASEGT. CDR3 sequence: CASSERVFSGNTIYF. Written as DNA, the CDR3 is TGTGCCAGCAGTGAACGGGTTTTCTCTGGAAACACCATATATTTT.

This CDR3 reads CASSWGRGPYEQYF. CDR3 nucleotide sequence: TGTGCCAGCAGCTGGGGTAGGGGGCCCTACGAGCAGTACTTC. J is TRBJ2-7 and V is TRBV7-9; 7 bases are a match to TRBD1. The CDR3 consists of 14 residues. The V gene's germline CDR1 is SEHNR and CDR2 FQNEAQ (reference sequence). The ends lost 4 bases at V and 2 bases at J; junction bases unmatched: 5. The full variable domain, its missing parts supplied by reference TRBV7-9 and TRBJ2-7, is DTGVSQNPRHKITKRGQNVTFRCDPISEHNRLYWYRQTLGQGPEFLTYFQNEAQLEKSRLLSDRFSAERPKGSFSTLEIQRTEQGDSAMYLCASSWGRGPYEQYFGPGTRLTVT.

As for this clonotype: One end of the junction varies from germline; a read error may be responsible. The chain links TRBV29-1 to TRBJ2-5; D is unresolved. This CDR3 has 14 residues. Germline V gene lookup returns CDR1 SQVTM and CDR2 ANQGSEA. Here the CDR3 DNA reads TGCAGCGTTGAAGCGGCGGATGCCGTAGAGCCCCAGTACTTC. Encoded protein: CSVEAADAVEPQYF.